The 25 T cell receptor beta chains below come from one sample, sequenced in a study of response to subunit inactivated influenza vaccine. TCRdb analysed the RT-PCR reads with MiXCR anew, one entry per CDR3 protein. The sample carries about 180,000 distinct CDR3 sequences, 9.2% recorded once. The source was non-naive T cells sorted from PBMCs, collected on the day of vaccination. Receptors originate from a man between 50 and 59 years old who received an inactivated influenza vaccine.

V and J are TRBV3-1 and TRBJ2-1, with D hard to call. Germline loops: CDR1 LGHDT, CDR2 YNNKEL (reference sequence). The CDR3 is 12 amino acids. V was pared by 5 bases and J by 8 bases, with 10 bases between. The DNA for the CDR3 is TGTGCCAGCAGCTCCAGAGGCGATGAGCAGTTCTTC. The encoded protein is CASSSRGDEQFF.

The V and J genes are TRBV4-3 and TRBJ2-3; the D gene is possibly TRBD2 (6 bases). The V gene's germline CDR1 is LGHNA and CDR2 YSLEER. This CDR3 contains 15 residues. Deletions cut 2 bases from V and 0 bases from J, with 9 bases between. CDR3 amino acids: CASSQQLASTDTQYF. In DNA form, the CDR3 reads TGCGCCAGCAGCCAACAACTAGCTAGCACAGATACGCAGTATTTT.

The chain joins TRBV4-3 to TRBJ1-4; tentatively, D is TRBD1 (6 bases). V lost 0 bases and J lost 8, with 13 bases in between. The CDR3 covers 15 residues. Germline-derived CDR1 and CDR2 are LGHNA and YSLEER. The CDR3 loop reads CASSQDTGLVEKLFF. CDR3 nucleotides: TGCGCCAGCAGCCAAGATACAGGGCTAGTAGAAAAACTGTTTTTT.

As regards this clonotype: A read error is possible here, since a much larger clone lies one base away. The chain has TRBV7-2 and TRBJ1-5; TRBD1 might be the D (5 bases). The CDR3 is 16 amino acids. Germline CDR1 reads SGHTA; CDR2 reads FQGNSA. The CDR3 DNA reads TGTGCCAGCATCTTAGTTGGACACATTAGCAATCAGCCCCAGCATTTT. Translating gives CASILVGHISNQPQHF.

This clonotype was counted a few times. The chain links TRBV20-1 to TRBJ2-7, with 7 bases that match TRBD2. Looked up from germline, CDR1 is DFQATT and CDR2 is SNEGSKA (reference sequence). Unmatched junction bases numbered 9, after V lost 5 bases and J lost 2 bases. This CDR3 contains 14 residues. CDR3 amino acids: CSAYKRDSTYEQYF. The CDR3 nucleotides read TGCAGTGCTTATAAGCGGGACTCCACCTACGAGCAGTACTTC.

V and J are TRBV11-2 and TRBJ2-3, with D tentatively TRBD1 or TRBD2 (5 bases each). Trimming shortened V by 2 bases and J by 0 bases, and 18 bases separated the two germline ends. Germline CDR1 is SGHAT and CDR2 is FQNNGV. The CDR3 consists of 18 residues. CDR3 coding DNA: TGTGCCAGCAGCTTACTCGATTCTGGGGGATGGAGCACAGATACGCAGTATTTT. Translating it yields CASSLLDSGGWSTDTQYF.

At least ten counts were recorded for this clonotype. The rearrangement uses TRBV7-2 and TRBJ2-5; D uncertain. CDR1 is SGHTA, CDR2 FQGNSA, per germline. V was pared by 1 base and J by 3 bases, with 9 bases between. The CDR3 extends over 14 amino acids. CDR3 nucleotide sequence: TGTGCCAGCAGCTTAGTCTCCCGGGAAGAGACCCAGTACTTC. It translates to CASSLVSREETQYF.

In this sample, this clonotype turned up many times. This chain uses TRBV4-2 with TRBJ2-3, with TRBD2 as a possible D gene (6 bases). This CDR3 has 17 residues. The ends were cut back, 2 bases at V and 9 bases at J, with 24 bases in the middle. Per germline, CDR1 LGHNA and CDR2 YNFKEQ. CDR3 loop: CASSQPPVGGAAKTQYF. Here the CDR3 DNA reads TGTGCCAGCAGCCAACCCCCCGTGGGCGGGGCGGCCAAGACGCAGTATTTT.

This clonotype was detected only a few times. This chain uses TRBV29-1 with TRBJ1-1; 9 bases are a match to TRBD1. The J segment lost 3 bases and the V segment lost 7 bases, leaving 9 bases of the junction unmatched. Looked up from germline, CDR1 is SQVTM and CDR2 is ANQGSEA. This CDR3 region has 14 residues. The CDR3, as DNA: TGCAGCGGTGCATCCGGGACAGGGTACACTGAAGCTTTCTTT. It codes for CSGASGTGYTEAFF.

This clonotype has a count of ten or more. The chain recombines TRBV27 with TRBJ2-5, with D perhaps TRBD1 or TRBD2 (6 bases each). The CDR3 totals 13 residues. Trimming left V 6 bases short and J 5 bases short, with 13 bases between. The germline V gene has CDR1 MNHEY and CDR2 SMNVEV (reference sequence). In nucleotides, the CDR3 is TGTGCCAGCAGGCGCGGAGGGGGGGAGACCCAGTACTTC. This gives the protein CASRRGGGETQYF.

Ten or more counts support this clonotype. In DNA, the CDR3 is TGTGCCAGCAGTCCTTACAGGGGCAGAACAAACACTGAAGCTTTCTTT. Its translation: CASSPYRGRTNTEAFF. The chain has TRBV12-3 or TRBV12-4 and TRBJ1-1, with TRBD1 identical over 7 bases. Germline trimming cut 5 bases from V and 2 bases from J; bases unmatched to any gene: 11. There are 16 residues in the CDR3.

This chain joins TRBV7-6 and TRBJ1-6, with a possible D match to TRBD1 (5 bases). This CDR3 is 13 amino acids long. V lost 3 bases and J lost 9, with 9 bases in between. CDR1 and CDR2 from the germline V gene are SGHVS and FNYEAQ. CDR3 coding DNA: TGTGCCAGCAGCTTGACAGAAAGTTCACCCCTCCACTTT. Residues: CASSLTESSPLHF.

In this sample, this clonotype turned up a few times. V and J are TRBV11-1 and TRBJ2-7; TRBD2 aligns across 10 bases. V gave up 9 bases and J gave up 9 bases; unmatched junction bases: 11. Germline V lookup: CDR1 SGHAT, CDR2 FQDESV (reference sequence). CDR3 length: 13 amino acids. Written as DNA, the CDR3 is TGTGCCAGTCAGCTTTCGGGACTAGCGCGGCAGTACTTC. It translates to CASQLSGLARQYF.

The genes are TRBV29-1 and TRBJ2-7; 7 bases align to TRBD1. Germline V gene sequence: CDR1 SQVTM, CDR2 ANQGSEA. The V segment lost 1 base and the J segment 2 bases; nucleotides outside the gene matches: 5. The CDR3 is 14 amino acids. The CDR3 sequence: CSVEGQGVPYEQYF. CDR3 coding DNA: TGCAGCGTTGAAGGGCAGGGGGTCCCCTACGAGCAGTACTTC.

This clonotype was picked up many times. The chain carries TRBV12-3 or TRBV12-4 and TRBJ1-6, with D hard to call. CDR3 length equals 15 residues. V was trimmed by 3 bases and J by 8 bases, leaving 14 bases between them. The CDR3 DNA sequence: TGTGCCAGCAGTTTTTCTCTAAGGAGGGATTCACCCCTCCACTTT. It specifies CASSFSLRRDSPLHF.

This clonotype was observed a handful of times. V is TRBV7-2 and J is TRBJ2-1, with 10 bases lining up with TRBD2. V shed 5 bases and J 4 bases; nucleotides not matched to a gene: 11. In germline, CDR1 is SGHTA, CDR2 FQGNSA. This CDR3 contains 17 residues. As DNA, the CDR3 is TGTGCCAGCAGCCCCCGGCCCGTAGCGGGAGGTTACAATGAGCAGTTCTTC. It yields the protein CASSPRPVAGGYNEQFF.

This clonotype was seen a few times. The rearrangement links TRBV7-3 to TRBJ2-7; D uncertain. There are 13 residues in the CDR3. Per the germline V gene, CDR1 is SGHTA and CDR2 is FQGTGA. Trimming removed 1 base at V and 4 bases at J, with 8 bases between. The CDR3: CASSLNSGYEQYF. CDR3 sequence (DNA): TGTGCCAGCAGCTTAAATTCTGGTTACGAGCAGTACTTC.

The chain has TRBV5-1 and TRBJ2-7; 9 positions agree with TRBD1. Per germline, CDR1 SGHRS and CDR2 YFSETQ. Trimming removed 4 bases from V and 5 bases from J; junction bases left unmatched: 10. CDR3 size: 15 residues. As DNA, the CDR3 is TGCGCCAGCAGCCCAGGAGGGGGACAGGGAGACGAGCAGTACTTC. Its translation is CASSPGGGQGDEQYF. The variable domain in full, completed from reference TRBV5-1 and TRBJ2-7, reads KAGVTQTPRYLIKTRGQQVTLSCSPISGHRSVSWYQQTPGQGLQFLFEYFSETQRNKGNFPGRFSGRQFSNSRSEMNVSTLELGDSALYLCASSPGGGQGDEQYFGPGTRLTVT.

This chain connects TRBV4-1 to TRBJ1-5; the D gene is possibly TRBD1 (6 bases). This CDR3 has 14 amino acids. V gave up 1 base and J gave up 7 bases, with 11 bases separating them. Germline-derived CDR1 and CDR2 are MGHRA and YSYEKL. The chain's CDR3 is CASSQGRGPQPQHF. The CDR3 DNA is TGCGCCAGCAGCCAAGGTCGGGGGCCCCAGCCCCAGCATTTT.

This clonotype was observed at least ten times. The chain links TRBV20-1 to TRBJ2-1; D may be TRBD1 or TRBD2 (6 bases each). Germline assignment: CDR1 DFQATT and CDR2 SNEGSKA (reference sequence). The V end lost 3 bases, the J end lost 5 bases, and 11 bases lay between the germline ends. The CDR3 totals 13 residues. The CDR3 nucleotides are TGCAGTGCTAGGAGGGGGGCGAACAATGAGCAGTTCTTC. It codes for CSARRGANNEQFF.

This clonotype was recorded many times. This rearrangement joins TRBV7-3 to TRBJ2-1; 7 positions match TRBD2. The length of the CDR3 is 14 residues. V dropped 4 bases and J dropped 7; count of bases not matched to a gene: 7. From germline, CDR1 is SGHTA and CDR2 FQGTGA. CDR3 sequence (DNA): TGTGCCAGCAGCTCCCCGGGACTAAAGAATGAGCAGTTCTTC. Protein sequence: CASSSPGLKNEQFF.

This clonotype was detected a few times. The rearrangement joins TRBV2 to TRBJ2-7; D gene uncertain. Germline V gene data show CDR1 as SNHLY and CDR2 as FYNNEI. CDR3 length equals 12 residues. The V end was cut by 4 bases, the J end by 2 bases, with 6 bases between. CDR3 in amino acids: CASSGEAYEQYF. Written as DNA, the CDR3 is TGTGCCAGCAGTGGAGAAGCCTACGAGCAGTACTTC.

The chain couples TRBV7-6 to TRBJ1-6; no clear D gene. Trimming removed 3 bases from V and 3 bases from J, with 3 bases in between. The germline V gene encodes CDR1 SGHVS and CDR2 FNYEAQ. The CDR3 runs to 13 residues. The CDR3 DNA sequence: TGTGCCAGCAGCTTTTACTATAATTCACCCCTCCACTTT. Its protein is CASSFYYNSPLHF. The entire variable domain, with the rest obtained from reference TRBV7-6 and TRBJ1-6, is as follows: GAGVSQSPRYKVTKRGQDVALRCDPISGHVSLYWYRQALGQGPEFLTYFNYEAQQDKSGLPNDRFSAERPEGSISTLTIQRTEQRDSAMYRCASSFYYNSPLHFGNGTRLTVT.

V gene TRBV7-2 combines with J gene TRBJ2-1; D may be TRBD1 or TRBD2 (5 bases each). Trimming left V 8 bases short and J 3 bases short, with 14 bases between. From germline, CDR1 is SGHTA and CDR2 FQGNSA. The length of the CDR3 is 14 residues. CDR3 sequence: CASEPGTNYNEQFF. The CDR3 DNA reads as TGTGCCAGCGAACCCGGGACCAACTACAATGAGCAGTTCTTC.

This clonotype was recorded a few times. The CDR3 sequence: CASSPSAGETQYF. The CDR3 DNA reads as TGTGCCAGCAGCCCTAGCGCCGGGGAGACCCAGTACTTC. V and J are TRBV11-2 and TRBJ2-5, with D maybe TRBD2 (6 bases). CDR1 is SGHAT, CDR2 FQNNGV, per germline. Deletions cut 5 bases from V and 5 bases from J, with 12 bases between. CDR3 length equals 13 residues.